The rows below give T cell receptor beta chains drawn from one sample of a study of Graves' ophthalmopathy and Graves' hyperthyroidism. In TCRdb, the multiplex PCR reads were re-called with MiXCR into one record per CDR3 protein. Seen here are 200,000 to 250,000 distinct CDR3 sequences, 20% to 25% observed once, and the top ten hold roughly 40%. Material for sequencing was peripheral blood. The receptors were sampled from a woman aged 45-60 years with Graves' ophthalmopathy. The CDR3 runs from the conserved cysteine through the conserved F or W. A D gene is named only where the DNA matches it firmly. For some rows the clone size is stated as once, few or many, or as a class when expanded; others skip it.

clone_size: many
d_call: -
j_call: TRBJ1-2
v_call: TRBV7-3
cdr3_nt: TGTGCCAGCAGCCTATCCCGGACAGAGTATGGCTACACCTTC
cdr3_aa: CASSLSRTEYGYTF

clone_size: many
d_call: TRBD2
j_call: TRBJ2-5
v_call: TRBV12-3/TRBV12-4
cdr3_nt: TGTGCCAGCAGTGACCGCGGGAGTTCTGGAGAGACCCAGTACTTC
cdr3_aa: CASSDRGSSGETQYF

clone_size: -
d_call: -
j_call: TRBJ2-7
v_call: TRBV19
cdr3_nt: TGTGCCAGTAGTATTAATTGGGAATACGAGCAGTACTTC
cdr3_aa: CASSINWEYEQYF

clone_size: many
d_call: -
j_call: TRBJ2-7
v_call: TRBV5-1
cdr3_nt: TGCGCCAGCAGAGCAGAGTACGAGCAGTACTTC
cdr3_aa: CASRAEYEQYF

clone_size: many
d_call: -
j_call: TRBJ2-7
v_call: TRBV30
cdr3_nt: TGTGCCTGGAGGGGACCTCCAACGGGCGAGCAGTACTTC
cdr3_aa: CAWRGPPTGEQYF

clone_size: -
d_call: -
j_call: TRBJ2-2
v_call: TRBV3-1
cdr3_nt: TGTGCCAGCAGGACCGCGAACACCGGGGAGCTGTTTTTT
cdr3_aa: CASRTANTGELFF

clone_size: many
d_call: TRBD2
j_call: TRBJ2-1
v_call: TRBV11-2
cdr3_nt: TGTGCCAGCAGCTTAAACCTAGCGGAGAATGAGCAGTTCTTC
cdr3_aa: CASSLNLAENEQFF

clone_size: -
d_call: -
j_call: TRBJ2-4
v_call: TRBV30
cdr3_nt: TGTGCCTGGAGTGGATCGCGTGGGGGCATTCAGTACTTC
cdr3_aa: CAWSGSRGGIQYF

clone_size: many
d_call: -
j_call: TRBJ2-5
v_call: TRBV9
cdr3_nt: TGTGCCAGCAGCGTAGGAAGTGGGCGGGAGACCCAGTACTTC
cdr3_aa: CASSVGSGRETQYF

clone_size: many
d_call: -
j_call: TRBJ1-2
v_call: TRBV28
cdr3_nt: TGTGCCAGCAGTCCCGGGACTATCTATGGCTACACCTTC
cdr3_aa: CASSPGTIYGYTF

clone_size: -
d_call: TRBD2
j_call: TRBJ2-5
v_call: TRBV6-5
cdr3_nt: TGTGCCAGCGCGGGAGGGAGGGAGACCCAGTACTTC
cdr3_aa: CASAGGRETQYF

clone_size: -
d_call: TRBD2
j_call: TRBJ2-7
v_call: TRBV6-1
cdr3_nt: TGTGCCAGCAGTGTAGGACTAGCGGAGATAACCTACGAGCAGTACTTC
cdr3_aa: CASSVGLAEITYEQYF

clone_size: many
d_call: -
j_call: TRBJ1-2
v_call: TRBV12-3/TRBV12-4
cdr3_nt: TGTGCCAGCAGTTTGGCAGGGGCCGACTATGGCTACACCTTC
cdr3_aa: CASSLAGADYGYTF

clone_size: many
d_call: -
j_call: TRBJ1-2
v_call: TRBV27
cdr3_nt: TGTGCCAGCAGTTTCGGCCAGGAGTTTGGCTACACCTTC
cdr3_aa: CASSFGQEFGYTF

clone_size: few
d_call: TRBD1
j_call: TRBJ2-2
v_call: TRBV24-1
cdr3_nt: TGTGCCAGCAGCCGGGACAGAAACCTGAACACCGGGGAGCTGTTTTTT
cdr3_aa: CASSRDRNLNTGELFF

clone_size: many
d_call: -
j_call: TRBJ1-1
v_call: TRBV27
cdr3_nt: TGTGCCAGCAGTGCGGGGGGCGAGAGGTACACTGAAGCTTTCTTT
cdr3_aa: CASSAGGERYTEAFF